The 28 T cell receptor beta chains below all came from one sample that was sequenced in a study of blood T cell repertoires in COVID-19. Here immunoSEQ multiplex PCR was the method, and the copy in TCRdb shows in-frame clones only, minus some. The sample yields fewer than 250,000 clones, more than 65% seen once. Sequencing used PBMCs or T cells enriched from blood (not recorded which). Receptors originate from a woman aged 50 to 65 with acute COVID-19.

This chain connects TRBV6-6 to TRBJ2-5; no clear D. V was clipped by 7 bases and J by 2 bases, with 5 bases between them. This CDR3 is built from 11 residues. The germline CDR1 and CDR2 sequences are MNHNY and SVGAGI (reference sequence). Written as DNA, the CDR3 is TGTGCCAGCATGACTCAAGAGACCCAGTACTTC. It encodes CASMTQETQYF.

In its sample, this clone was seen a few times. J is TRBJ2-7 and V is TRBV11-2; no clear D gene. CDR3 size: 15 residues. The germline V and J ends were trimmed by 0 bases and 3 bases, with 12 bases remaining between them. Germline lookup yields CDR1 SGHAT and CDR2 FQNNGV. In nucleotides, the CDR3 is TGTGCCAGCAGCTTAGATGGTGTCTCGGTCTACGAGCAGTACGTC. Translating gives CASSLDGVSVYEQYV.

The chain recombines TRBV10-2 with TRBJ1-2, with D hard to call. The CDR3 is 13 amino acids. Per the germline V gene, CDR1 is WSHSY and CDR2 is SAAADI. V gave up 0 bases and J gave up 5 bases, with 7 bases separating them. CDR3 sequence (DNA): TGCGCCAGCAGTGAGTCCACAGCATATGGCTACACCTTC. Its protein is CASSESTAYGYTF.

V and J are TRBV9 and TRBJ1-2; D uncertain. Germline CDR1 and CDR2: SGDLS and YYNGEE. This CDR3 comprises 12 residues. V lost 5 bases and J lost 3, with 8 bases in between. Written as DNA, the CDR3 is TGTGCCAGCAGGGCCGGGGACTATGGCTACACCTTC. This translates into CASRAGDYGYTF.

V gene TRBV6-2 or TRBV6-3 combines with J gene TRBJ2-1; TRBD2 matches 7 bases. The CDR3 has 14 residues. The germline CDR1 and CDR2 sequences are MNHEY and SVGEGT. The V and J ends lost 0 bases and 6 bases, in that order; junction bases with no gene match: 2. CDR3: CASSYSGGSNEQFF. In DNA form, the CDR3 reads TGTGCCAGCAGTTACTCAGGCGGGAGCAATGAGCAGTTCTTC.

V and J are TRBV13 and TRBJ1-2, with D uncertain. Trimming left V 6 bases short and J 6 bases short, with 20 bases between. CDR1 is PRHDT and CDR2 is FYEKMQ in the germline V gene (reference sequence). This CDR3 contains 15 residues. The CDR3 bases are TGTGCCAGCAGTAGGAACTTACCTACTAAGAATGGCTACACCTTC. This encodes CASSRNLPTKNGYTF.

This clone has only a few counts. In nucleotides, the CDR3 is TGTGCCAGCAGTTTGACGACTAGCGGGGGAACCTCCTACGAGCAGTACGTC. This encodes CASSLTTSGGTSYEQYV. This rearrangement joins TRBV6-2 or TRBV6-3 to TRBJ2-7; 12 bases match TRBD2. The CDR3 runs 17 residues. J gave up 0 bases and V 4 bases, and 7 bases lay outside the gene matches. From germline, CDR1 is MNHEY and CDR2 SVGEGT.

The CDR3 DNA sequence: TGTGCCAGCAGCCCCCTGTCAGCGGGGGGGACAGATACGCAGTATTTT. This translates into CASSPLSAGGTDTQYF. The chain couples TRBV5-6 to TRBJ2-3, with 10 positions matching TRBD2. V shed 4 bases and J 3 bases; nucleotides not matched to a gene: 8. Germline loops: CDR1 SGHDT, CDR2 YYEEEE. There are 16 residues in the CDR3.

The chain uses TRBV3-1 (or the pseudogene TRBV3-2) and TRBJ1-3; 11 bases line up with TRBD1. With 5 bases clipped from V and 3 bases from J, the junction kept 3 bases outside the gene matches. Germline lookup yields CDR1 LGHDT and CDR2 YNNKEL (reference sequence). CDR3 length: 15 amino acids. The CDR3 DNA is TGTGCCAGCAGCATCGGGACAGGGGGTGGAAACACCATATATTTT. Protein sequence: CASSIGTGGGNTIYF.

Here the CDR3 DNA reads TGCGCCAGCAGCGTCGGGACAGGGAGGGATGGCTACACCTTC. Translating it yields CASSVGTGRDGYTF. The V and J genes are TRBV5-1 and TRBJ1-2; 9 nucleotides line up with TRBD1. There are 14 residues in the CDR3. The junction had 7 bases not matched to a gene; V was cut back by 4 bases and J by 6 bases. The germline CDR1 and CDR2 sequences are SGHRS and YFSETQ. Variable domain in full (rest from reference TRBV5-1 and TRBJ1-2): KAGVTQTPRYLIKTRGQQVTLSCSPISGHRSVSWYQQTPGQGLQFLFEYFSETQRNKGNFPGRFSGRQFSNSRSEMNVSTLELGDSALYLCASSVGTGRDGYTFGSGTRLTVV.

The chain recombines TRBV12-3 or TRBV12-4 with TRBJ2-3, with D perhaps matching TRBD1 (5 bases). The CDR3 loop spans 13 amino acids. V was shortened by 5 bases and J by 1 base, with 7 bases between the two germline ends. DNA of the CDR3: TGTGCCAGCAGTGGGGCCCGCACAGATACGCAGTATTTT. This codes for CASSGARTDTQYF.

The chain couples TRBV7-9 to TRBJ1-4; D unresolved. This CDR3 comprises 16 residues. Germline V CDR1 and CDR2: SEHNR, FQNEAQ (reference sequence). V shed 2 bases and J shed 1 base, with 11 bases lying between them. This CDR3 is CASSLWTGRTNEKLFF. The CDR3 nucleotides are TGTGCCAGCAGCTTATGGACGGGGAGAACTAATGAAAAACTGTTTTTT.

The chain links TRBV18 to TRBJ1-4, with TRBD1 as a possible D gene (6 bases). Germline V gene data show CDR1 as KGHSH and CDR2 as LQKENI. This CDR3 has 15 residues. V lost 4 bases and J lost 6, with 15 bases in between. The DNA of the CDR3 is TGTGCCAGCTCACAGGGGGAGACAAACTATGAAAAACTGTTTTTT. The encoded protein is CASSQGETNYEKLFF.

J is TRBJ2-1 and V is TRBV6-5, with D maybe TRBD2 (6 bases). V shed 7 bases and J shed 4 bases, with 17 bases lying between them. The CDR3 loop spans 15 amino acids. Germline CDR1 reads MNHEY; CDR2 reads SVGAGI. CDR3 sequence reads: CASTRRDGPYNEQFF. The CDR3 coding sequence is TGTGCCAGCACCCGGAGGGACGGGCCTTACAATGAGCAGTTCTTC.

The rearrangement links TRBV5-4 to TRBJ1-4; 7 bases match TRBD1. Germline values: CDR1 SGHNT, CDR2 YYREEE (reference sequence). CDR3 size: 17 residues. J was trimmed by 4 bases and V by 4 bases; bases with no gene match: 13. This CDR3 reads CASSMGLSGQLNEKLFF. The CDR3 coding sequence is TGTGCCAGCAGCATGGGGCTATCGGGACAGCTTAATGAAAAACTGTTTTTT.

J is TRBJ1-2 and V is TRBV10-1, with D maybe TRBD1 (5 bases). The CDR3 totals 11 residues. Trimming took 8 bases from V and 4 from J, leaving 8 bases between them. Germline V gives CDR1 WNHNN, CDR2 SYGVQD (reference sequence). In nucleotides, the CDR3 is TGCGCCAGCGGTACAGGCTATGGCTACACCTTC. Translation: CASGTGYGYTF.

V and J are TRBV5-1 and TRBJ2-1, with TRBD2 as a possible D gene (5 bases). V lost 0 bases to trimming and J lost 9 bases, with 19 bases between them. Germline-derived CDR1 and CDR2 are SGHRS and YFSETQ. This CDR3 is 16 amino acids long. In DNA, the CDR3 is TGCGCCAGCAGCTTGGAGCCTAGCAGTGCGAAGGGTGAGCAGTTCTTC. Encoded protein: CASSLEPSSAKGEQFF.

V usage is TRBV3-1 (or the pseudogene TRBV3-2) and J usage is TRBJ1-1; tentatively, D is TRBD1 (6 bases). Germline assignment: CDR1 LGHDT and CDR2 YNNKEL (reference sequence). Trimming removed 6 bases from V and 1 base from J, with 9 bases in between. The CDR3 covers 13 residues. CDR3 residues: CASSWGPNTEAFF. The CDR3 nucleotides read TGTGCCAGCAGTTGGGGGCCGAACACTGAAGCTTTCTTT.

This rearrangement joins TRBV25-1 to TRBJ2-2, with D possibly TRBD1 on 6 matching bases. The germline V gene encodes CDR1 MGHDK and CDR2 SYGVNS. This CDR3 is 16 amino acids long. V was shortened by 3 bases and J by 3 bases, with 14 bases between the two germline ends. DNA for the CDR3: TGTGCCAGCAGTGATGGGCAGGGGTTGGACACCGGGGAGCTGTTTTTT. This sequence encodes CASSDGQGLDTGELFF.

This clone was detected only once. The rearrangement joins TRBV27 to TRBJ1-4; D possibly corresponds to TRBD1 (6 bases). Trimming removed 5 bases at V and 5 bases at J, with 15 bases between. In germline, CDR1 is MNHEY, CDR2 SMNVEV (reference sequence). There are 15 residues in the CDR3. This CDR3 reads CASSPRQASNEKLFF. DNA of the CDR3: TGTGCCAGCAGTCCCAGACAGGCCTCAAATGAAAAACTGTTTTTT.

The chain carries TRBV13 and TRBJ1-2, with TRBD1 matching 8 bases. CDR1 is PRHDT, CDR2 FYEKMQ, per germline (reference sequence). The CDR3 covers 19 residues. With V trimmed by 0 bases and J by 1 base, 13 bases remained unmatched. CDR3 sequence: CASSLGLQGANRYNYGYTF. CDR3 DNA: TGTGCCAGCAGCTTAGGCCTTCAGGGGGCGAATAGATATAACTATGGCTACACCTTC. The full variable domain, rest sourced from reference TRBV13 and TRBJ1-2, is AAGVIQSPRHLIKEKRETATLKCYPIPRHDTVYWYQQGPGQDPQFLISFYEKMQSDKGSIPDRFSAQQFSDYHSELNMSSLELGDSALYFCASSLGLQGANRYNYGYTFGSGTRLTVV.

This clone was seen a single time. CDR3 sequence reads: CASSVGTGGEQYV. The DNA of the CDR3 is TGTGCCAGCAGCGTAGGGACAGGGGGCGAGCAGTACGTC. The V and J genes are TRBV7-9 and TRBJ2-7; the match to TRBD1 covers 11 bases. Germline assignment: CDR1 SEHNR and CDR2 FQNEAQ (reference sequence). The CDR3 length is 13 residues. The V segment lost 5 bases and the J segment 6 bases; nucleotides outside the gene matches: 3.

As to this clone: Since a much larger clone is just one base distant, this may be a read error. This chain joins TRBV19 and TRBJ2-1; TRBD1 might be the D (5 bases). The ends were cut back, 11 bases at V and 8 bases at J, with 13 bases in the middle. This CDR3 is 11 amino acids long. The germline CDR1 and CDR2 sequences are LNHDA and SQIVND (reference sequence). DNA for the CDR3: TGTGCCGAAGGGGCGCGAGATGAGCAGTTCTTC. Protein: CAEGARDEQFF.

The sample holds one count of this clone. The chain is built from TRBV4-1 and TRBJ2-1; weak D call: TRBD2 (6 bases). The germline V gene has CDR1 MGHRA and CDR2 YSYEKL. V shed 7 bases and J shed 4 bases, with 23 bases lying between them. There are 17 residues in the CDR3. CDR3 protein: CASTPRPGLRGYNEQFF. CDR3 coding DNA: TGCGCCAGCACCCCCCGGCCGGGACTGAGGGGTTACAATGAGCAGTTCTTC.

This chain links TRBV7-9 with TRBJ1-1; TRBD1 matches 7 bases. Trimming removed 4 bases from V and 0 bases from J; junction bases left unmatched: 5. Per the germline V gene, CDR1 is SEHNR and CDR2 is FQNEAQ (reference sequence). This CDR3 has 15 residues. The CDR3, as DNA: TGTGCCAGCAGCTCCGGGACAGTCATGAACACTGAAGCTTTCTTT. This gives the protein CASSSGTVMNTEAFF. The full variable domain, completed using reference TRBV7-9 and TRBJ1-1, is DTGVSQNPRHKITKRGQNVTFRCDPISEHNRLYWYRQTLGQGPEFLTYFQNEAQLEKSRLLSDRFSAERPKGSFSTLEIQRTEQGDSAMYLCASSSGTVMNTEAFFGQGTRLTVV.

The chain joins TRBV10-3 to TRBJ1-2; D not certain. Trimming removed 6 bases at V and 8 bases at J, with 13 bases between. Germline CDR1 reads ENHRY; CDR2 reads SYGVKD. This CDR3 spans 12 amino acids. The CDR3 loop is CAISPQRGGYTF. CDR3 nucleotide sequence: TGTGCCATCAGCCCCCAGCGAGGCGGCTACACCTTC.

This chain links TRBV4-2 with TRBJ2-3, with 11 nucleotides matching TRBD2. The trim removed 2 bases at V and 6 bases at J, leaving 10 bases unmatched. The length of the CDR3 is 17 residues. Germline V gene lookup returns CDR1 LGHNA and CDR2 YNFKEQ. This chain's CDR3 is CASSQPLAGGPSDTQYF. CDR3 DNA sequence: TGTGCCAGCAGCCAACCGCTAGCGGGGGGCCCCAGTGATACGCAGTATTTT.

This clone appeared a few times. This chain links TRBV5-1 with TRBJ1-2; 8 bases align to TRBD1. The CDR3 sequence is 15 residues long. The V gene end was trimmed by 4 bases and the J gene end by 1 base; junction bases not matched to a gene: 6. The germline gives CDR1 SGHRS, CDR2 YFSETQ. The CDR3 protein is CASSSNRGGNYGYTF. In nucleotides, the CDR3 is TGCGCCAGCAGCAGTAACAGGGGGGGTAACTATGGCTACACCTTC.